This T cell receptor (beta chain) was identified during a study of blood T cell repertoires in COVID-19. The length of the CDR3 is 12 residues. Germline V lookup: CDR1 SNHLY, CDR2 FYNNEI. Trimming removed 2 bases at V and 3 bases at J, with 4 bases between. Only in-frame clones appear in the TCRdb table, and some are missing; sequencing was by immunoSEQ multiplex PCR. The sample includes about 250,000 clones, nearly 90% seen only once; the top ten take roughly 3%. This rearrangement joins TRBV2 to TRBJ1-1; D is unresolved. Sequenced material: peripheral blood. The TCR originated in a man aged 18-30 years with active or convalescent COVID-19. The CDR3 loop is CASSEFDTEAFF. The CDR3 nucleotides are TGTGCCAGCAGTGAATTCGACACTGAAGCTTTCTTT.